This entry features one TCR beta chain sequence. Its antigen is unidentified. This CDR3 is built from 18 residues. Germline assignment: CDR1 SGHDT and CDR2 YYEEEE. V lost 0 bases and J lost 5; bases outside the gene matches: 11. The source of the sample is a study of shared clonotypes between healthy human individuals. Study information: A couple of women and a few men aged 18 to 49 served as donors.

Data came from immunoSEQ multiplex PCR; TCRdb stores just in-frame clones and leaves some out. The data hold 600,000 or so clones, with 98% observed a single time. In the naive CD8 group, cells lacked CD45RO and were positively selected for CCR7, so terminally differentiated effector memory CD45RA+ cells were left out. Those who donated were healthy HIV-negative adults, with no recent acute infections or vaccinations reported. Whole-study findings and limits: Memory subsets had estimated richness that was generally smaller than that of naive subsets.

The V and J genes are TRBV5-6 and TRBJ2-5; 12 nucleotides match TRBD2. The sequenced sample consisted of naive CD8+ T cells sorted from blood. This TCR came from a man aged 25 to 45 in good health. CDR3 nucleotide sequence: TGTGCCAGCAGCTTGGCGGCTAGCGGGAGGGCCATGGGGGAGACCCAGTACTTC. Protein: CASSLAASGRAMGETQYF.